This TCR beta chain appears in the sequencing data of a study of blood T cells in healthy people across ages. Germline V gene data show CDR1 as SGHRS and CDR2 as YFSETQ. This CDR3 has 14 residues. Next came a second PCR, run for about 6 to 12 cycles, which used a sample-barcoded 5' primer along with a J-beta primer mix. Via MiXCR, TCRdb re-called the 5' RACE reads, giving one row per CDR3 protein. The sample lists about 1,800,000 distinct CDR3 sequences, 28% occurring once. In its sample, this clonotype was seen a few times. A read error may produce the germline difference seen at one junction end. The rearrangement links TRBV5-1 to TRBJ2-7; D gene unclear. The source material was blood. This sequence originates from a woman aged 25-40 years in good health. CDR3 nucleotide sequence: TGCGCCAGCAGCTTGGTGGGGAACTCCCACGAGCAGTACTTC. This sequence encodes CASSLVGNSHEQYF. The full variable domain, with the rest looked up from reference TRBV5-1 and TRBJ2-7, is KAGVTQTPRYLIKTRGQQVTLSCSPISGHRSVSWYQQTPGQGLQFLFEYFSETQRNKGNFPGRFSGRQFSNSRSEMNVSTLELGDSALYLCASSLVGNSHEQYFGPGTRLTVT.